The rows below give T cell receptor beta chains drawn from one sample of a study of T cells in Graves' hyperthyroidism and ophthalmopathy. TCRdb passed the multiplex PCR reads through MiXCR, listing each CDR3 protein once. The data show almost 350,000 distinct CDR3 sequences, around 18% seen once. The sample consisted of blood. All receptors come from a woman aged 40 to 49 with Graves' ophthalmopathy. Both conserved end residues are part of each CDR3. D genes are given only for firm matches. Only part of the rows carry a size: once, few, many, or a class if the clone is expanded.

>TRBJ2-5|TRBV6-2/TRBV6-3|TRBD1|many
TGTGCCAGCAGTGCTAATACAGGGGCCAATCAAGAGACCCAGTACTTC
CASSANTGANQETQYF
>TRBJ1-1|TRBV11-2|-|many
TGTGCCAGCAGAATACCGGGGAGGCGGGGATTGGGCACTGAAGCTTTCTTT
CASRIPGRRGLGTEAFF
>TRBJ1-1|TRBV7-3|-|many
TGTGCCAGCAGCTTAAGGCAGGGCAGCCCTGAAGCTTTCTTT
CASSLRQGSPEAFF
>TRBJ1-2|TRBV30|-|many
TGTGCCTGGAGTGCGAACAGGATGTATGGCTACACCTTC
CAWSANRMYGYTF
>TRBJ2-2|TRBV29-1|-|many
TGCAGCGTTGACAAGGGGATGGCCGGGGAGCTGTTTTTT
CSVDKGMAGELFF
>TRBJ2-7|TRBV20-1|TRBD2|many
TGCAGTGCTGGGGGACTAGCATACGAGCAGTACTTC
CSAGGLAYEQYF
>TRBJ2-5|TRBV6-2/TRBV6-3|-|many
TGTGCCAGCAGTTACGGGGGTGGGACCCAGTACTTC
CASSYGGGTQYF
>TRBJ2-7|TRBV6-1|TRBD1|many
TGTGCCAGCAGTGTCTTCTCACAGGGGAGCGAGCAGTACTTC
CASSVFSQGSEQYF
>TRBJ2-5|TRBV7-8|-|many
TGTGCCAGCAGACAGGGTGGGCAAGAGACCCAGTACTTC
CASRQGGQETQYF
>TRBJ1-2|TRBV10-3|TRBD1|many
TGTGCCATCAGTGAGTCAGGGACAGGGATCGGCTACACCTTC
CAISESGTGIGYTF
>TRBJ2-7|TRBV5-1|-|many
TGCGCCAGCAGCTGGGGGGGCCACGAGCAGTACTTC
CASSWGGHEQYF
>TRBJ2-3|TRBV18|-|few
TGTGCCAGCTCACCACCTACAGATACGCAGTATTTT
CASSPPTDTQYF
>TRBJ2-7|TRBV15|TRBD2|many
TGTGCCACCAGCCCGGGGGGGGGAGGGACTAGCGGGACAAATACCTACGAGCAGTACTTC
CATSPGGGGTSGTNTYEQYF
>TRBJ2-7|TRBV27|TRBD2|-
TGTGCCAGCAGTTCAGGACTAGCGGGAGGCCTACCCTTTGTGCAGTACTTC
CASSSGLAGGLPFVQYF
>TRBJ2-7|TRBV7-6|-|few
TGTGCCAGCAGCTTAGCAAACAGGGTCTCCTACGAGCAGTACTTC
CASSLANRVSYEQYF
>TRBJ1-3|TRBV13|-|many
TGTGCCAGCAGCCCCCGATCCTACCCTGGAAACACCATATATTTT
CASSPRSYPGNTIYF
>TRBJ1-1|TRBV7-9|-|many
TGTGCCAGCAGCTTAAGGGACGGGAACACTGAAGCTTTCTTT
CASSLRDGNTEAFF
>TRBJ2-2|TRBV9|-|many
TGTGCCAGCAGCGTAGTTCCTAAAAACACCGGGGAGCTGTTTTTT
CASSVVPKNTGELFF
>TRBJ2-7|TRBV10-3|-|-
TGTGCCATCAGTGAGTCTTCTACGGGGGTGACCTCCTACGAGCAGTACTTC
CAISESSTGVTSYEQYF
>TRBJ1-6|TRBV12-3/TRBV12-4|TRBD1|many
TGTGCCAGCAGTCGGGACAGTTCTCCACCCCTCCACTTT
CASSRDSSPPLHF
>TRBJ1-1|TRBV5-1|-|many
TGCGCCAGCAGCTTGTTTGAGGGAGCCGACAGCGAGGCCACTGAAGCTTTCTTT
CASSLFEGADSEATEAFF
>TRBJ2-2|TRBV27|-|-
TGTGCCAGCAGACGGGTCGCGAACACCGGGGAGCTGTTTTTT
CASRRVANTGELFF
>TRBJ2-7|TRBV28|TRBD1|-
TGTGCCAGCAGGTCAGGGGGACCCGGCTACGAGCAGTACTTC
CASRSGGPGYEQYF
>TRBJ2-7|TRBV2|TRBD2|-
TGTGCCAGCAGTGAAGCGTGGCTAGCGGGAGGACGGGCCTACGAGCAGTACTTC
CASSEAWLAGGRAYEQYF
>TRBJ2-7|TRBV10-3|-|many
TGTGCCATCAGTGACGGGGGAGGCATCTACGAGCAGTACTTC
CAISDGGGIYEQYF
>TRBJ2-4|TRBV4-3|-|-
TGCGCCAGCAGCCATTCGCACCGGTCAGCCAAAAACATTCAGTACTTC
CASSHSHRSAKNIQYF
>TRBJ2-3|TRBV7-3|-|many
TGTGCCAGCAGCTTAAAGTATACGGATACGCAGTATTTT
CASSLKYTDTQYF
>TRBJ1-1|TRBV29-1|-|many
TGCAGCGTTGATCTCTCGGACACTGAAGCTTTCTTT
CSVDLSDTEAFF
>TRBJ2-6|TRBV15|-|many
TGTGCCACCAGCAGAGACACGTCTGGGGCCAACGTCCTGACTTTC
CATSRDTSGANVLTF
>TRBJ2-4|TRBV11-2|-|many
TGTGCCAGCAGACGGATCGGTGGAGACATTCAGTACTTC
CASRRIGGDIQYF
>TRBJ1-1|TRBV7-8|-|many
TGTGCCAGCAGCTTAGCGAGCACTGAAGCTTTCTTT
CASSLASTEAFF
>TRBJ2-2|TRBV27|-|many
TGTGCCAGCAGCTTAAGGGCCGGGGAGCTGTTTTTT
CASSLRAGELFF
>TRBJ1-1|TRBV6-5|-|many
TGTGCCAGCAGTTCGGGGGTTGCGGCTTTCTTT
CASSSGVAAFF
>TRBJ1-1|TRBV20-1|TRBD1|many
TGCAGTGCTAGTATACAGGGGACTGAAGCTTTCTTT
CSASIQGTEAFF
>TRBJ2-5|TRBV20-1|TRBD2|many
TGCAGTGCCAGGGTGGGCGGGAGACGATCAGAGACCCAGTACTTC
CSARVGGRRSETQYF
>TRBJ2-2|TRBV6-2/TRBV6-3|-|many
TGTGCCAGCAGTTACGGAGGGGTCACCGGGGAGCTGTTTTTT
CASSYGGVTGELFF
>TRBJ2-6|TRBV29-1|-|many
TGCAGCGTTGAGACTCAGGGCTCTGGGGCCAACGTCCTGACTTTC
CSVETQGSGANVLTF
>TRBJ1-5|TRBV20-1|TRBD1|many
TGCAGTGCCTCCGGGACAGAGGCGCCCCAGCATTTT
CSASGTEAPQHF
>TRBJ1-1|TRBV4-2|TRBD1|-
TGTGCCAGCAGCCAAGAAGGGGACAGGCTGAACACTGAAGCTTTCTTT
CASSQEGDRLNTEAFF
>TRBJ2-7|TRBV12-3/TRBV12-4|-|many
TGTGCCAGCAGCCCACAGGATACCTACGAGCAGTACTTC
CASSPQDTYEQYF
>TRBJ1-1|TRBV13|TRBD1|many
TGTGCCAGCAACTACCACGGGACAGGGGGTTCGAGCACTGAAGCTTTCTTT
CASNYHGTGGSSTEAFF
>TRBJ2-7|TRBV7-2|TRBD2|many
TGTGCCAGCAGCTTAGCAACATTTGCGGCGGGAGCGGAGCAGTACTTC
CASSLATFAAGAEQYF